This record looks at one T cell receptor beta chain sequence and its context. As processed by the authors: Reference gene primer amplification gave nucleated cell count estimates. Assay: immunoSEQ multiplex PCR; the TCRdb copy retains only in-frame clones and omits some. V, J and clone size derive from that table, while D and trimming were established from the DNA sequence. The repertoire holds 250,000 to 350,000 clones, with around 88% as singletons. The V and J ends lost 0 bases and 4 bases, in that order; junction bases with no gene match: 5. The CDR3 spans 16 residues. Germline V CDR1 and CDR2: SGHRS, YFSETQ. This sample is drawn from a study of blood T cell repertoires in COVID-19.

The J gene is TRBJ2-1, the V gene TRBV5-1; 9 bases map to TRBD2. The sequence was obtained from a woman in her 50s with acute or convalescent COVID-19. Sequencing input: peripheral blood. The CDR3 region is CASSLAGGGAYNEQFF. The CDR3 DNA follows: TGCGCCAGCAGCTTGGCGGGCGGGGGGGCTTACAATGAGCAGTTCTTC.